This entry is about one T cell receptor beta chain. Replicate PCRs from sorted subsets contained approximately 220 ng DNA, which is some 29,000 T cell genomes. Only in-frame clones appear in the TCRdb table, and some are missing; sequencing was by immunoSEQ multiplex PCR. The repertoire holds approximately 980,000 clones, with about 80% as singletons. This record belongs to a study of shared clonotypes between healthy human individuals. CDR1 and CDR2 (germline): MDHEN, SYDVKM. The CDR3 is 14 residues long. The ends lost 6 bases at V and 1 base at J; junction bases unmatched: 3. The chain couples TRBV28 to TRBJ2-4; 7 bases match TRBD1. This TCR was sampled from a man aged 18 to 30 in good health. The sequencing sample was made of memory CD4+ T cells sorted from blood. The subset here: CD45RA-negative fraction. The CDR3 DNA follows: TGTGCCAGCAGCGTACAGGGGGCCAAAAACATTCAGTACTTC. It encodes CASSVQGAKNIQYF.